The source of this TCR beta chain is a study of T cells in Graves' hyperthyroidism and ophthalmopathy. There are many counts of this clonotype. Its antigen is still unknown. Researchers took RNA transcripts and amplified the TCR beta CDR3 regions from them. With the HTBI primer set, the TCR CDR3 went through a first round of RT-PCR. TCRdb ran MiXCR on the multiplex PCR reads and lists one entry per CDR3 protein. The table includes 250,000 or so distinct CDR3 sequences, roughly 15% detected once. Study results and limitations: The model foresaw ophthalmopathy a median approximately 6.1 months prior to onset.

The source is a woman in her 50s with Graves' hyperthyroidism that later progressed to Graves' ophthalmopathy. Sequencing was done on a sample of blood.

The CDR3 region is CASSTSGTGDVYEQYF. The CDR3 bases are TGTGCCAGCAGCACCTCCGGGACAGGGGACGTCTACGAGCAGTACTTC. The gene calls are TRBV2 and TRBJ2-7; 10 bases are a match to TRBD1. This CDR3 is 16 amino acids long. Germline CDR1 is SNHLY and CDR2 is FYNNEI. V lost 6 bases and J lost 3; bases outside the gene matches: 11.